The T cell receptor (beta chain) under discussion was sequenced for a study of blood T cell repertoires in COVID-19. Study context: COVID-19 samples, acute and convalescent, were from the United States, Italy and Spain. T cells, B-cell-depleted T cells, or PBMCs provided the cDNA or gDNA that served as material.

CDR1 MNHEY and CDR2 SVGAGI come from the germline V gene. After removal of 7 bases from V and 0 bases from J, the junction contained 6 bases not matched to a gene. The CDR3 is made up of 14 amino acids. Original methodology: Researchers report that nucleated cell counts were estimated from reference gene primer amplification. Sequencing was performed with immunoSEQ multiplex PCR; in TCRdb, only in-frame clones are kept and a portion is missing. V and J calls and clone size are those listed in that table; D and trimming were worked out from the DNA. Of some 300,000 clones listed, 70% to 90% were seen once; the top ten hold 1% to 1.5%. This clone was observed a handful of times.

The TCR originated in a man between 65 and 85 years old with acute or convalescent COVID-19. The J gene is TRBJ2-7, the V gene TRBV6-5, with 7 bases that match TRBD1. The sequencing input was peripheral blood. The CDR3 reads CASMLQGNSYEQYF. Written as DNA, the CDR3 is TGTGCCAGCATGTTACAGGGGAACTCCTACGAGCAGTACTTC.